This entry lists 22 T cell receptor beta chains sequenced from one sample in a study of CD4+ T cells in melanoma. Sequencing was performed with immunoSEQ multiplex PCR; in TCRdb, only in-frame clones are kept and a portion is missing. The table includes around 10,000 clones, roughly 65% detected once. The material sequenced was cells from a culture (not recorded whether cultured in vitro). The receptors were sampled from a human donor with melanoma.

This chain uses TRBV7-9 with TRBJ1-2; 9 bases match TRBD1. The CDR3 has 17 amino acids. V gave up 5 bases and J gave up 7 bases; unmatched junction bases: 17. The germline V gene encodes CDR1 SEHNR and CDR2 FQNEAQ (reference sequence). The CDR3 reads CASSHPRQQTGGSGYTF. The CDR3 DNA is TGTGCCAGCAGCCACCCTCGGCAACAGACAGGGGGTAGTGGCTACACCTTC. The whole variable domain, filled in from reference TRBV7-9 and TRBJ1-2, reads DTGVSQNPRHKITKRGQNVTFRCDPISEHNRLYWYRQTLGQGPEFLTYFQNEAQLEKSRLLSDRFSAERPKGSFSTLEIQRTEQGDSAMYLCASSHPRQQTGGSGYTFGSGTRLTVV.

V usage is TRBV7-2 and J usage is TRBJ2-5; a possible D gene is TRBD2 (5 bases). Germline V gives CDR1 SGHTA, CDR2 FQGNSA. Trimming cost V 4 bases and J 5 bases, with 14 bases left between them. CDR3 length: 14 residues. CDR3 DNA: TGTGCCAGCAGCTCTGGTCTAGCCTTTGAGACCCAGTACTTC. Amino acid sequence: CASSSGLAFETQYF.

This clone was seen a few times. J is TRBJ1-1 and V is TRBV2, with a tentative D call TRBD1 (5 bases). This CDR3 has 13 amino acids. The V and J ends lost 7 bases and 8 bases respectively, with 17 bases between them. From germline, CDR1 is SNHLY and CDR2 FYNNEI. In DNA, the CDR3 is TGTGCCAGCACCTGGGGGAGTTTTCAGGAAGCTTTCTTT. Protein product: CASTWGSFQEAFF.

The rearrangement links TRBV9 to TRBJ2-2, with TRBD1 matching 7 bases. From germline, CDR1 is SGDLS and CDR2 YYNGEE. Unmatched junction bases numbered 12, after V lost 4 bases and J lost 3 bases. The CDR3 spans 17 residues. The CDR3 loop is CASSFSSGGDDTGELFF. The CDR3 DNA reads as TGTGCCAGCAGCTTTAGTTCAGGGGGAGATGACACCGGGGAGCTGTTTTTT.

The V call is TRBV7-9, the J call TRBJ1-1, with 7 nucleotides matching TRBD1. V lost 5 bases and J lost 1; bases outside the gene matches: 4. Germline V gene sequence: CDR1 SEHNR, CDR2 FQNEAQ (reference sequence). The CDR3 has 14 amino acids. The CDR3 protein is CASSGGTANTEAFF. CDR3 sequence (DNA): TGTGCCAGCAGCGGTGGGACAGCGAACACTGAAGCTTTCTTT.

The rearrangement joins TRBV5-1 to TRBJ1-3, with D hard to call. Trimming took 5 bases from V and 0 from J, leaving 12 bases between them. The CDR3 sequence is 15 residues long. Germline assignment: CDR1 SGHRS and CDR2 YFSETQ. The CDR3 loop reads CASSNPSGSGNTIYF. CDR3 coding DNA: TGCGCCAGCAGTAACCCCTCGGGCTCTGGAAACACCATATATTTT.

CDR3 loop: CSVRGTFGGEQYF. In DNA form, the CDR3 reads TGCAGCGTCCGGGGGACGTTCGGGGGCGAGCAGTACTTC. The V call is TRBV29-1, the J call TRBJ2-7; the D gene is possibly TRBD2 (6 bases). V was pared by 6 bases and J by 6 bases, with 18 bases between. CDR3 length equals 13 residues. The germline V gene encodes CDR1 SQVTM and CDR2 ANQGSEA.

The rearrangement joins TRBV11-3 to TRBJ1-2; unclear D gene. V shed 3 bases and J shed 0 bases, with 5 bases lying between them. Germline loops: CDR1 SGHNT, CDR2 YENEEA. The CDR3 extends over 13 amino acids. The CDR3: CASSFLANYGYTF. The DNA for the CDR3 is TGTGCCAGCAGCTTTTTGGCTAACTATGGCTACACCTTC.

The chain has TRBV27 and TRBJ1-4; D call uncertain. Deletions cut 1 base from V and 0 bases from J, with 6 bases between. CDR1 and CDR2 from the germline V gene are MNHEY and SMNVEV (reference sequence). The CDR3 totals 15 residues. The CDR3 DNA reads TGTGCCAGCAGTTTATTAGGAGCAACTAATGAAAAACTGTTTTTT. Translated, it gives CASSLLGATNEKLFF.

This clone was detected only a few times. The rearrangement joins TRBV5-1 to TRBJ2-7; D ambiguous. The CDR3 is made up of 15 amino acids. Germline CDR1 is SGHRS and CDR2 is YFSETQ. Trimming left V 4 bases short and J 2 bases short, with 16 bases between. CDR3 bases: TGCGCCAGCAGCCCTGAATTGGGGATGACCTACGAGCAGTACTTC. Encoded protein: CASSPELGMTYEQYF.

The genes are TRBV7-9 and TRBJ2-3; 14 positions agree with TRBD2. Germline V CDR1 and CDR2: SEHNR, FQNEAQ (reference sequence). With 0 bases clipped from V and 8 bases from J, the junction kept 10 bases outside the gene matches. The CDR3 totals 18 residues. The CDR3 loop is CASSLARSGTSGGFTQYF. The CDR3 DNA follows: TGTGCCAGCAGCTTAGCCCGTTCCGGGACTAGCGGGGGCTTTACGCAGTATTTT.

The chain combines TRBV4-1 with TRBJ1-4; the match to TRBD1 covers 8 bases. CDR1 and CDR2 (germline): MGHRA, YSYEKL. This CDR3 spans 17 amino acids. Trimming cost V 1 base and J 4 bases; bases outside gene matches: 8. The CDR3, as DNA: TGCGCCAGCAGCCAAGGTCTCAGGGGGCATGGTAATGAAAAACTGTTTTTT. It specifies CASSQGLRGHGNEKLFF.

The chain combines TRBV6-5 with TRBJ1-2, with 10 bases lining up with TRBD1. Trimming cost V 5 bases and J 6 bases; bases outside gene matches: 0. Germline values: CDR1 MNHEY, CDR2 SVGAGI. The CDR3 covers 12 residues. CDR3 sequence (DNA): TGTGCCAGCAGTGGGACAGGGGATGGCTACACCTTC. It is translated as CASSGTGDGYTF.

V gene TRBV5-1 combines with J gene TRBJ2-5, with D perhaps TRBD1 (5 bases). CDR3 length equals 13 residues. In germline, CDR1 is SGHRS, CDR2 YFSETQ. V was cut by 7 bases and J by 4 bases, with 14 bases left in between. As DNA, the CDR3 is TGCGCCAGCGGATCCCAGGGATCAGAGACCCAGTACTTC. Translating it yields CASGSQGSETQYF.

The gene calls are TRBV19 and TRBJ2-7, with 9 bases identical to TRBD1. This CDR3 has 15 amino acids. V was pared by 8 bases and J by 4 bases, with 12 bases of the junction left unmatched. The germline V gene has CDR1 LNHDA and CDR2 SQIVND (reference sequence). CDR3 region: CASRQTGGNGYEQYF. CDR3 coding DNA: TGTGCCAGTCGCCAGACAGGGGGGAACGGGTACGAGCAGTACTTC.

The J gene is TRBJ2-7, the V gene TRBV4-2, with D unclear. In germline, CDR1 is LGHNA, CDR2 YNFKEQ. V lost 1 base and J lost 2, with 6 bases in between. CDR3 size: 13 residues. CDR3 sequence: CASSQAPTYEQYF. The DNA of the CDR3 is TGTGCCAGCAGCCAAGCTCCGACCTACGAGCAGTACTTC.

The CDR3 spells CAWTDTGQAGTEAFF. In DNA form, the CDR3 reads TGTGCCTGGACCGATACAGGGCAGGCGGGCACTGAAGCTTTCTTT. The chain carries TRBV30 and TRBJ1-1; D possibly corresponds to TRBD1 (6 bases). Germline loops: CDR1 GTSNPN, CDR2 SVGIG (reference sequence). V gave up 4 bases and J gave up 4 bases, with 19 bases separating them. This CDR3 region has 15 residues.

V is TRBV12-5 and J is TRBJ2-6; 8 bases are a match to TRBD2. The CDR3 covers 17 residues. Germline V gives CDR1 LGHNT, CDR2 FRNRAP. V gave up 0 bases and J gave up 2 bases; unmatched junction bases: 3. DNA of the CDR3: TGTGCTAGTGGTTTGGTACTCGGGGGGGCTGGGGCCAACGTCCTGACTTTC. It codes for CASGLVLGGAGANVLTF.

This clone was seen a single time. The CDR3 DNA reads as TGTGCCAGCAGTTCCCAGACAGGCGGCTACACCTTC. Amino acids: CASSSQTGGYTF. The chain is built from TRBV27 and TRBJ1-2; D is perhaps TRBD1 (6 bases). The CDR3 covers 12 residues. The germline V and J ends were trimmed by 4 bases and 8 bases, with 11 bases remaining between them. From germline, CDR1 is MNHEY and CDR2 SMNVEV (reference sequence).

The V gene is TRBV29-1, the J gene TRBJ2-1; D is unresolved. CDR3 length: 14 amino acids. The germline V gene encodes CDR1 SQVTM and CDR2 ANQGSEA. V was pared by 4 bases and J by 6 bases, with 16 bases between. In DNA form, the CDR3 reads TGCAGCGTTGTGATCGGGCTGAAGTTCAATGAGCAGTTCTTC. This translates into CSVVIGLKFNEQFF.

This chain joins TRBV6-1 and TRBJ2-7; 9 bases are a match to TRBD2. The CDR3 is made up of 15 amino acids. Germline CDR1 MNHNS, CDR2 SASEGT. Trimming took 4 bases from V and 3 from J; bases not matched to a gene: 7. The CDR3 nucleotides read TGTGCCAGCAGTGTGACCGGGACTAGCTTCTACGAGCAGTACTTC. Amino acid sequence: CASSVTGTSFYEQYF.

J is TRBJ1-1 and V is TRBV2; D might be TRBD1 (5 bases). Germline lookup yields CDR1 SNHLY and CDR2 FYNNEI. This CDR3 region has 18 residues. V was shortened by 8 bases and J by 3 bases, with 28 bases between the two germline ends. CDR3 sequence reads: CASESPRLEMLGDTEAFF. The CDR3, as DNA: TGTGCCAGCGAGTCCCCCCGGTTGGAGATGCTGGGGGACACTGAAGCTTTCTTT.